The rows below give T cell receptor beta chains drawn from one sample of a study of blood T cell repertoires in COVID-19. Using immunoSEQ multiplex PCR, the repertoire was profiled, and TCRdb retains in-frame clones only, with some absent. The sample gives some 80,000 clones, about 86% of which show up once; roughly a sixth is in the top ten. The sequencing input was peripheral blood. The receptors come from a human donor in a cohort sampled during active COVID-19. Both conserved end residues are part of each CDR3. A D gene is named only where the DNA matches it firmly. Size tells how often a clone was seen (once, few, many) or the class of an expanded clone, and some rows leave it out.

CDR3 DNA: TGTGCCAGTAGTATAGTCCGGGGGTTGGATCAGCCCCAGCATTTT; CDR3 protein: CASSIVRGLDQPQHF; clone size: -; V gene: TRBV19; J gene: TRBJ1-5; D gene: -
CDR3 DNA: TGTGCCAGCAGGCCGGGAGCACAAGAGACCCAGTACTTC; CDR3 protein: CASRPGAQETQYF; clone size: few; V gene: TRBV27; J gene: TRBJ2-5; D gene: -
CDR3 DNA: TGTGCCAGCAGCCTGGGGGGGGTGCGGACCTACGAGCAGTACTTC; CDR3 protein: CASSLGGVRTYEQYF; clone size: once; V gene: TRBV27; J gene: TRBJ2-7; D gene: TRBD2
CDR3 DNA: TGTGCCAGCAGTTCTACCGTGGGGGGGGCGCTAGATCAGCCCCAGCATTTT; CDR3 protein: CASSSTVGGALDQPQHF; clone size: -; V gene: TRBV2; J gene: TRBJ1-5; D gene: -
CDR3 DNA: TGTGCCAGCAGCTACCCCACCGAACGGGAGACCCAGTACTTC; CDR3 protein: CASSYPTERETQYF; clone size: -; V gene: TRBV11-2; J gene: TRBJ2-5; D gene: -
CDR3 DNA: TGTGCCAGCTTGGAAGGGACAGGATCACGTGGGGCCAACGTCCTGACTTTC; CDR3 protein: CASLEGTGSRGANVLTF; clone size: once; V gene: TRBV18; J gene: TRBJ2-6; D gene: TRBD1
CDR3 DNA: TGTGCCAGCAGCCCCCAAGGGGGTGGCTACACCTTC; CDR3 protein: CASSPQGGGYTF; clone size: many; V gene: TRBV6-5; J gene: TRBJ1-2; D gene: -
CDR3 DNA: TGTGCCAGCAGTCCAGGGTATGAGCAGTTCTTC; CDR3 protein: CASSPGYEQFF; clone size: -; V gene: TRBV6-5; J gene: TRBJ2-1; D gene: -
CDR3 DNA: TGTGCCAGCAGCAGACTGGCTACTACCTACGAGCAGTACTTC; CDR3 protein: CASSRLATTYEQYF; clone size: -; V gene: TRBV7-2; J gene: TRBJ2-7; D gene: -
CDR3 DNA: TGTGCCAGCAAGAAGGGACTAGCGGGCCTCTACGAGCAGTACTTC; CDR3 protein: CASKKGLAGLYEQYF; clone size: -; V gene: TRBV6-5; J gene: TRBJ2-7; D gene: TRBD2
CDR3 DNA: TGTGCCAGCAGCCTCAACAGTGGTAGCACTGAAGCTTTCTTT; CDR3 protein: CASSLNSGSTEAFF; clone size: -; V gene: TRBV11-3; J gene: TRBJ1-1; D gene: -
CDR3 DNA: TGTGCCACCAGTGAGACTAGCGGGTTGTTCAATGAGCAGTTCTTC; CDR3 protein: CATSETSGLFNEQFF; clone size: -; V gene: TRBV24-1; J gene: TRBJ2-1; D gene: TRBD2
CDR3 DNA: TGTGCCAGCAGTTTGGCGGGGGCTTATAGCAATCAGCCCCAGCATTTT; CDR3 protein: CASSLAGAYSNQPQHF; clone size: -; V gene: TRBV28; J gene: TRBJ1-5; D gene: -
CDR3 DNA: TGTGCCAGCAGCCAAGATTACTACGAGCAGTACTTC; CDR3 protein: CASSQDYYEQYF; clone size: few; V gene: TRBV14; J gene: TRBJ2-7; D gene: -
CDR3 DNA: TGTGCCAGCAGCCGAGGGGCCTGGTACCAAGAGACCCAGTACTTC; CDR3 protein: CASSRGAWYQETQYF; clone size: -; V gene: TRBV7-8; J gene: TRBJ2-5; D gene: -
CDR3 DNA: TGTGCCAGTAGTATTAGCCAGGGCGTAGGACGACCTTCAGATACGCAGTATTTT; CDR3 protein: CASSISQGVGRPSDTQYF; clone size: -; V gene: TRBV19; J gene: TRBJ2-3; D gene: -
CDR3 DNA: TGCGCCAGCAGCCAACGACCCAGGGATGAGCAGTTCTTC; CDR3 protein: CASSQRPRDEQFF; clone size: -; V gene: TRBV4-1; J gene: TRBJ2-1; D gene: -
CDR3 DNA: TGTGCCACCAGCAGAGGGGTGAGGGGCAGGGGGCTTGAGACCCAGTACTTC; CDR3 protein: CATSRGVRGRGLETQYF; clone size: once; V gene: TRBV15; J gene: TRBJ2-5; D gene: TRBD1
CDR3 DNA: TGTGCCAGCAGCGTAGGAGGGCGGGGGCTATACAATGAGCAGTTCTTC; CDR3 protein: CASSVGGRGLYNEQFF; clone size: -; V gene: TRBV9; J gene: TRBJ2-1; D gene: -
CDR3 DNA: TGTGCCAGCAGCCCCACGGGGGGAGCCTATGGCTACACCTTC; CDR3 protein: CASSPTGGAYGYTF; clone size: few; V gene: TRBV7-9; J gene: TRBJ1-2; D gene: -
CDR3 DNA: TGCGCCAGCAGCCCCCGACAGGGTTTGGGATATGGCTACACCTTC; CDR3 protein: CASSPRQGLGYGYTF; clone size: -; V gene: TRBV5-1; J gene: TRBJ1-2; D gene: TRBD1
CDR3 DNA: TGTGCCAGCTCCCCTGGCTTTTACTACGAGCAGTACTTC; CDR3 protein: CASSPGFYYEQYF; clone size: -; V gene: TRBV18; J gene: TRBJ2-7; D gene: -
CDR3 DNA: TGCAGCGTTGAGGGGACTAGTCTTAGTGGGAATGAGCAGTTCTTC; CDR3 protein: CSVEGTSLSGNEQFF; clone size: -; V gene: TRBV29-1; J gene: TRBJ2-1; D gene: TRBD2
CDR3 DNA: TGTGCCAGCAGCTTGTCCGGGACAGGGCTTATGAGTGGCTACACCTTC; CDR3 protein: CASSLSGTGLMSGYTF; clone size: once; V gene: TRBV5-4; J gene: TRBJ1-2; D gene: TRBD1
CDR3 DNA: TGTGCCAGCAGCCGAACCGGGACAGGGGCCGCCGGGTGGATCTTC; CDR3 protein: CASSRTGTGAAGWIF; clone size: -; V gene: TRBV2; J gene: TRBJ2-1; D gene: TRBD1
CDR3 DNA: TGTGCCAGCCTTCCGGGGACACGGGTTGGGGAGCAGTACTTC; CDR3 protein: CASLPGTRVGEQYF; clone size: -; V gene: TRBV7-2; J gene: TRBJ2-7; D gene: -
CDR3 DNA: TGTGCCAGCAGCGCAGGGAGGGTTGACAATTCACCCCTCCACTTT; CDR3 protein: CASSAGRVDNSPLHF; clone size: -; V gene: TRBV7-2; J gene: TRBJ1-6; D gene: -
CDR3 DNA: TGCGCCAGCAGCTTGGAGGGGTTGGGTGAGACCCAGTACTTC; CDR3 protein: CASSLEGLGETQYF; clone size: -; V gene: TRBV5-1; J gene: TRBJ2-5; D gene: -
CDR3 DNA: TGCGCCAGCAGCTTGCGACAGGACGGCGGGGAGCTGTTTTTT; CDR3 protein: CASSLRQDGGELFF; clone size: -; V gene: TRBV5-1; J gene: TRBJ2-2; D gene: -
CDR3 DNA: TGTGCCAGCAGCCAAGTTCGGGGTAATTCACCCCTCCACTTT; CDR3 protein: CASSQVRGNSPLHF; clone size: few; V gene: TRBV3-1/TRBV3-2; J gene: TRBJ1-6; D gene: -
CDR3 DNA: TGTGCCAGCAGCTCGCCGGGACAGGGGCCCAGGCAGGTCAATTCACCCCTCCACTTT; CDR3 protein: CASSSPGQGPRQVNSPLHF; clone size: once; V gene: TRBV11-3; J gene: TRBJ1-6; D gene: TRBD1
CDR3 DNA: TGTGCCAGTAAGCCCACCCCCGGGGACACTGAAGCTTTCTTT; CDR3 protein: CASKPTPGDTEAFF; clone size: -; V gene: TRBV19; J gene: TRBJ1-1; D gene: -
CDR3 DNA: TGTGCCAGCAGCTTAAATAGGGGAAGCAATCAGCCCCAGCATTTT; CDR3 protein: CASSLNRGSNQPQHF; clone size: -; V gene: TRBV11-2; J gene: TRBJ1-5; D gene: -
CDR3 DNA: TGTGCCAGCAGCCCCCTAGGGGGGAACACTGAAGCTTTCTTT; CDR3 protein: CASSPLGGNTEAFF; clone size: -; V gene: TRBV4-2; J gene: TRBJ1-1; D gene: -
CDR3 DNA: TGTGCCAGCAGCCTCAGGGGGCGGGTCACTGAAGCTTTCTTT; CDR3 protein: CASSLRGRVTEAFF; clone size: few; V gene: TRBV7-8; J gene: TRBJ1-1; D gene: TRBD1
CDR3 DNA: TGTGCCAGCTCACCAAACAGTCCCCCAAATGAAAAACTGTTTTTT; CDR3 protein: CASSPNSPPNEKLFF; clone size: -; V gene: TRBV18; J gene: TRBJ1-4; D gene: -
CDR3 DNA: TGTGCCAGCAGCCCGGTCCCCACAGATACGCAGTATTTT; CDR3 protein: CASSPVPTDTQYF; clone size: -; V gene: TRBV11-3; J gene: TRBJ2-3; D gene: -
CDR3 DNA: TGTGCCAGCAGGCCTTTTAGAGCCTCCTACGAGCAGTACTTC; CDR3 protein: CASRPFRASYEQYF; clone size: -; V gene: TRBV6-2/TRBV6-3; J gene: TRBJ2-7; D gene: -
CDR3 DNA: TGTGCCAGCTCACCCCCCAGCTCCTACGAGCAGTACTTC; CDR3 protein: CASSPPSSYEQYF; clone size: -; V gene: TRBV18; J gene: TRBJ2-7; D gene: -
CDR3 DNA: TGTGCCAGCAGTTTGCGGACAGGGGGTTCACCCCTCCACTTT; CDR3 protein: CASSLRTGGSPLHF; clone size: -; V gene: TRBV6-6; J gene: TRBJ1-6; D gene: TRBD1
CDR3 DNA: TGTGCCAGCAGCCACTTGGGGGAGCTGTTTTTT; CDR3 protein: CASSHLGELFF; clone size: -; V gene: TRBV14; J gene: TRBJ2-2; D gene: -